This T cell receptor (beta chain) comes out of a study of blood T cell repertoires in COVID-19 (dated by TCRdb to 2018 to 2021). About the investigation overall: Samples from collaborators originated in the United States, Italy and Spain and spanned both the acute and convalescent phases of COVID-19. The prospective study material was composed of cDNA or gDNA derived from T cells, B-cell-depleted T cells, or PBMCs. A freely available public database, intended as a resource for researchers studying the immune response to SARS-CoV-2, is where the repertoires were released. The samples were drawn from the first 160 participants of the ongoing ImmuneRACE study and from 1,254 subjects provided by 6 global collaborators. HLA class I and class II types, where available, came from metadata supplied by the sample provider rather than from assay-based typing. The dataset comprised deeply sampled blood TCRbeta repertoires from subjects exposed to, actively infected with, or recovered from COVID-19. The sample metadata nearly always contained a de-identified subject ID, COVID-19 status, age in years and sex. The study at large found these results: How much clinical and demographic metadata was included differed by source and by participant, and the metadata was provided uncurated.

The immunoSEQ Assay, a bias-controlled multiplex PCR, was used to amplify TCRbeta CDR3 regions from genomic DNA. On the authors' methods: The number of nucleated cells in each sample was estimated by amplification of reference gene primers within the assay. Sequence reads were collapsed and filtered to measure the absolute abundance of every unique TCRbeta CDR3 rearrangement. For each sample, productive Simpson clonality was calculated as the square root of Simpson's diversity index across productive rearrangements. Here the immuneACCESS table is served through TCRdb, limited to in-frame sequences with V and J called. Missing clones are a known gap in these copies; in checked studies unresolved V genes cover under half, and the rest lacks a known reason. V and J calls and clone size come straight from that table; D and trimming were deduced from the DNA. The sample contains about 260,000 clones, around 87% of them found a single time. Of the sample, around 3.6% falls within the top ten clones.

Concerning this clone itself: Its specific antigen is unknown. Per-base qualities were not stored, and no clone one base away is much larger.

Collaborating institutions collected whole blood in K2EDTA tubes following their own protocols. For TCRbeta analysis, collaborators shipped samples as frozen whole blood, isolated PBMCs, or DNA extracted from either of those sample types. The specimen sequenced was peripheral blood. This TCR was recovered from a man between 18 and 35 years old with active or convalescent COVID-19.

The sequenced DNA: TGTGCCAGTAGTATCAACAGGGTGATCGGGGAGCTGTTTTTT. Protein translation: CASSINRVIGELFF. The rearrangement combines TRBV19 with TRBJ2-2; the D segment could be TRBD1, given 6 matching bases. V and J are truncated by 3 bases and 7 bases respectively, leaving an intervening sequence of 12 bases. The CDR3 contains 14 residues, cysteine and phenylalanine counted. Of all the DNA, just the CDR3 is kept, 42 bases in frame from base 1. The germline V gene (reference sequence) sets CDR1 to LNHDA and CDR2 to SQIVND.